This entry lists 28 T cell receptor beta chains sequenced from one sample in a study of T cells of healthy individuals. TCRdb reanalysed the 5' RACE reads using MiXCR and keeps one entry per CDR3 protein. The data contain 95,000 to 100,000 distinct CDR3 sequences, 17% of them singletons. The origin of the receptors is a human donor in good health.

The J gene is TRBJ1-1, the V gene TRBV10-3; possibly TRBD1 for D (5 bases). Germline V lookup: CDR1 ENHRY, CDR2 SYGVKD. Trimming took off 11 bases at V and 5 bases at J, with 18 bases between the two ends. This CDR3 contains 13 residues. In DNA, the CDR3 is TGTGCCTCGAAGGACACAAGGGGTACTGAAGCTTTCTTT. Translating it yields CASKDTRGTEAFF.

The chain couples TRBV4-3 to TRBJ2-1, with 12 bases aligning to TRBD2. Germline CDR1 and CDR2: LGHNA and YSLEER. The CDR3 contains 15 residues. Losses at the gene ends were 3 bases for V and 5 bases for J; bases not matched to a gene: 2. The DNA of the CDR3 is TGCGCCAGCAGCCAGGGACTAGCGGGCGACAATGAGCAGTTCTTC. Translating gives CASSQGLAGDNEQFF.

This clonotype was seen a few times. The chain links TRBV2 to TRBJ1-5, with D possibly matching TRBD1 (5 bases). V lost 5 bases and J lost 3, with 14 bases in between. CDR3 length: 15 amino acids. CDR1 is SNHLY and CDR2 is FYNNEI in the germline V gene. CDR3 sequence (DNA): TGTGCCAGCAGTCCTATGGGGGGATTCAATCAGCCCCAGCATTTT. Translating gives CASSPMGGFNQPQHF.

In this sample, this clonotype turned up a few times. The V and J genes are TRBV4-3 and TRBJ2-5; D perhaps matches TRBD1 (6 bases). Germline CDR1 reads LGHNA; CDR2 reads YSLEER. The CDR3 covers 17 residues. Trimming pared 3 bases from V and 3 bases from J, leaving 20 bases between. The CDR3 loop is CASSQGPPGGHKETQYF. CDR3 DNA: TGCGCCAGCAGCCAGGGACCCCCTGGGGGCCACAAAGAGACCCAGTACTTC.

This chain connects TRBV2 to TRBJ2-7, with D perhaps matching TRBD1 or TRBD2 (6 bases each). Deletions cut 7 bases from V and 1 base from J, with 8 bases between. The length of the CDR3 is 12 residues. Germline CDR1 SNHLY, CDR2 FYNNEI. CDR3 sequence: CASIGGSYEQYF. The CDR3 DNA is TGTGCCAGCATAGGGGGGTCCTACGAGCAGTACTTC.

The rearrangement joins TRBV20-1 to TRBJ2-7; no definite D call. CDR1 DFQATT and CDR2 SNEGSKA come from the germline V gene (reference sequence). V shed 6 bases and J shed 0 bases, with 15 bases lying between them. This CDR3 region has 14 residues. DNA of the CDR3: TGCAGTGCGCGAGAGACCATCCGCTCCTACGAGCAGTACTTC. It translates to CSARETIRSYEQYF.

This clonotype was seen repeatedly, ten times or more. This chain uses TRBV6-6 with TRBJ2-3, with 7 bases fitting TRBD1. This CDR3 has 15 residues. V trimming: 5 bases; J trimming: 0 bases; junction bases outside the gene matches: 5. The germline V gene has CDR1 MNHNY and CDR2 SVGAGI (reference sequence). The CDR3 loop reads CASSRDSPSTDTQYF. The CDR3 region has the DNA TGTGCCAGCAGTAGGGACAGCCCTAGCACAGATACGCAGTATTTT.

In its sample, this clonotype was seen many times. Its ends do not fully match the called genes, so a read error is possible. The gene calls are TRBV20-1 and TRBJ2-3; D ambiguous. The CDR3 has 11 amino acids. Germline V gives CDR1 DFQATT, CDR2 SNEGSKA (reference sequence). The CDR3, as DNA: TGCAGTGCTAGATTTGCCGATATGCAGTATTTT. Translated: CSARFADMQYF.

This clonotype was picked up a small number of times. The gene calls are TRBV20-1 and TRBJ2-2; weak D call: TRBD1 (10 bases). Trimming took 5 bases from V and 3 from J, leaving 31 bases between them. This CDR3 spans 20 amino acids. Per the germline V gene, CDR1 is DFQATT and CDR2 is SNEGSKA (reference sequence). The CDR3 spells CSASGQGRFLSSGDTGELFF. CDR3 nucleotide sequence: TGCAGTGCTTCGGGACAGGGGCGTTTCTTGTCTAGCGGGGACACCGGGGAGCTGTTTTTT.

The V call is TRBV10-3, the J call TRBJ1-4; no definite D call. This CDR3 contains 13 residues. The ends were cut back, 2 bases at V and 4 bases at J, with 5 bases in the middle. Germline V lookup: CDR1 ENHRY, CDR2 SYGVKD. CDR3 residues: CAISETVNEKLFF. CDR3 bases: TGTGCCATCAGTGAGACAGTTAATGAAAAACTGTTTTTT.

This clonotype was observed many times. The chain joins TRBV24-1 to TRBJ2-2, with D possibly being TRBD1 or TRBD2 (5 bases each). The germline V gene encodes CDR1 KGHDR and CDR2 SFDVKD. The CDR3 runs to 13 residues. V dropped 8 bases and J dropped 5 bases, with 11 bases sitting between them. CDR3 amino acids: CATTRGETGELFF. CDR3 coding DNA: TGTGCCACCACACGGGGCGAAACCGGGGAGCTGTTTTTT.

V usage is TRBV9 and J usage is TRBJ2-7; D perhaps matches TRBD1 (6 bases). This CDR3 is 16 amino acids long. Per germline, CDR1 SGDLS and CDR2 YYNGEE. V was pared by 0 bases and J by 1 base, with 14 bases between. CDR3 nucleotides: TGTGCCAGCAGCGTAGTCCCCGGGACACCGTCCTACGAGCAGTACTTC. It encodes CASSVVPGTPSYEQYF.

This clonotype was counted at least ten times. The chain couples TRBV7-3 to TRBJ1-1; no reliable D call. The CDR3 contains 14 residues. The germline gives CDR1 SGHTA, CDR2 FQGTGA. Trimming stripped 1 base from V and 1 base from J, with 7 bases between. The CDR3 region is CASSLRGENTEAFF. CDR3 nucleotide sequence: TGTGCCAGCAGCTTAAGGGGTGAGAACACTGAAGCTTTCTTT.

The chain employs TRBV14 and TRBJ2-5, with D possibly TRBD1 on 6 matching bases. The V gene lost 0 bases and the J gene lost 2 bases, with 19 bases spanning the gap. Germline loops: CDR1 SGHDN, CDR2 FVKESK. This CDR3 has 18 amino acids. CDR3 DNA sequence: TGTGCCAGCAGCCAAGAGGACAGCGTTCCCCGGGGACAAGAGACCCAGTACTTC. Protein product: CASSQEDSVPRGQETQYF.

This clonotype was found a few times. The rearrangement uses TRBV20-1 and TRBJ2-1; 10 bases are shared with TRBD2. Germline loops: CDR1 DFQATT, CDR2 SNEGSKA (reference sequence). V was clipped by 3 bases and J by 7 bases; unmatched bases: 12. This CDR3 has 16 residues. CDR3 region: CSASAPSSGRGNEQFF. CDR3 bases: TGCAGTGCTAGTGCCCCTTCTAGCGGGAGAGGAAATGAGCAGTTCTTC.

The sample holds many counts of this clonotype. V and J are TRBV6-6 and TRBJ1-4, with D possibly TRBD1 on 5 matching bases. The germline V and J ends were trimmed by 2 bases and 7 bases, with 14 bases remaining between them. Germline values: CDR1 MNHNY, CDR2 SVGAGI (reference sequence). This CDR3 is built from 15 residues. As DNA, the CDR3 is TGTGCCAGCAGTTACGGGGGGTTTGGAAGTGAAAAACTGTTTTTT. Amino acids: CASSYGGFGSEKLFF.

This clonotype was counted at least ten times. The chain has TRBV7-9 and TRBJ1-6; tentatively, D is TRBD1 (6 bases). V gave up 5 bases and J gave up 3 bases, with 14 bases separating them. CDR1 is SEHNR, CDR2 FQNEAQ, per germline (reference sequence). This CDR3 contains 16 residues. The CDR3 DNA reads TGTGCCAGCAGCCGCCGGGGGGCCGACTATAATTCACCCCTCCACTTT. Protein sequence: CASSRRGADYNSPLHF.

This clonotype has a count of ten or more. This rearrangement joins TRBV18 to TRBJ2-3; no definite D call. The length of the CDR3 is 12 residues. V gave up 5 bases and J gave up 0 bases, with 3 bases separating them. Germline CDR1 is KGHSH and CDR2 is LQKENI. The CDR3, as DNA: TGTGCCAGCTCAACCAGCACAGATACGCAGTATTTT. Translation gives CASSTSTDTQYF.

This clonotype has a handful of counts. The CDR3 region is CASSYHPGQGNTGELFF. CDR3 nucleotides: TGTGCCAGCAGTTACCATCCGGGACAGGGGAACACCGGGGAGCTGTTTTTT. This sequence joins TRBV6-2 or TRBV6-3 and TRBJ2-2; 9 nucleotides line up with TRBD1. CDR3 size: 17 residues. Germline assignment: CDR1 MNHEY and CDR2 SVGEGT. Trimming at V came to 2 bases and at J to 1 base, leaving 5 bases not matched to a gene.

V usage is TRBV30 and J usage is TRBJ2-4; 8 positions match TRBD1. The CDR3 extends over 14 amino acids. Germline V gene lookup returns CDR1 GTSNPN and CDR2 SVGIG (reference sequence). J lost 1 base, V lost 6 bases, and 5 bases had no gene match. The CDR3, as DNA: TGTGCCTGTAAGGGGGACAGGGCCAAAAACATTCAGTACTTC. This translates into CACKGDRAKNIQYF. The entire variable domain, with the rest obtained from reference TRBV30 and TRBJ2-4, is as follows: SQTIHQWPATLVQPVGSPLSLECTVEGTSNPNLYWYRQAAGRGLQLLFYSVGIGQISSEVPQNLSASRPQDRQFILSSKKLLLSDSGFYLCACKGDRAKNIQYFGAGTRLSVL.

The gene calls are TRBV28 and TRBJ1-6; TRBD1 might be the D (5 bases). This CDR3 has 15 residues. V was cut by 4 bases and J by 0 bases, with 7 bases left in between. From germline, CDR1 is MDHEN and CDR2 SYDVKM. CDR3 coding DNA: TGTGCCAGCAGTTGGGGGAGCTCCTATAATTCACCCCTCCACTTT. Translated: CASSWGSSYNSPLHF.

The V gene is TRBV11-2, the J gene TRBJ2-5, with 8 bases matching TRBD1. After removal of 7 bases from V and 2 bases from J, the junction contained 9 bases not matched to a gene. This CDR3 is 15 amino acids long. The germline V gene encodes CDR1 SGHAT and CDR2 FQNNGV. CDR3 sequence reads: CASIPGTGEQETQYF. The CDR3 region has the DNA TGTGCCAGCATCCCCGGGACAGGAGAACAAGAGACCCAGTACTTC. The whole variable domain, filled in from reference TRBV11-2 and TRBJ2-5, reads EAGVAQSPRYKIIEKRQSVAFWCNPISGHATLYWYQQILGQGPKLLIQFQNNGVVDDSQLPKDRFSAERLKGVDSTLKIQPAKLEDSAVYLCASIPGTGEQETQYFGPGTRLLVL.

The chain has TRBV5-1 and TRBJ2-2, with 8 nucleotides matching TRBD2. The CDR3 runs to 14 residues. Germline CDR1 reads SGHRS; CDR2 reads YFSETQ. V trimming: 6 bases; J trimming: 4 bases; junction bases outside the gene matches: 5. Written as DNA, the CDR3 is TGCGCCAGCAATAGCGGGATAGGCACCGGGGAGCTGTTTTTT. It encodes CASNSGIGTGELFF.

The table lists this clonotype with many counts. The V call is TRBV20-1, the J call TRBJ1-1; D is undetermined. V was cut by 5 bases and J by 6 bases, with 10 bases left in between. Germline V lookup: CDR1 DFQATT, CDR2 SNEGSKA (reference sequence). The CDR3 has 11 residues. The DNA of the CDR3 is TGCAGTGCTCACAGCGTCCCTGAAGCTTTCTTT. Encoded protein: CSAHSVPEAFF.

This clonotype has at least ten counts. This chain links TRBV7-2 with TRBJ2-1; a weak D match, TRBD1 (6 bases). Germline assignment: CDR1 SGHTA and CDR2 FQGNSA. V was trimmed by 3 bases and J by 9 bases, leaving 12 bases between them. The CDR3 is 13 amino acids. This CDR3 is CASSFSPGAEQFF. The CDR3 DNA reads TGTGCCAGCAGCTTCTCACCAGGGGCTGAGCAGTTCTTC. Variable domain in full (rest from reference TRBV7-2 and TRBJ2-1): GAGVSQSPSNKVTEKGKDVELRCDPISGHTALYWYRQSLGQGLEFLIYFQGNSAPDKSGLPSDRFSAERTGGSVSTLTIQRTQQEDSAVYLCASSFSPGAEQFFGPGTRLTVL.

V usage is TRBV12-3 or TRBV12-4 and J usage is TRBJ1-1, with D tentatively TRBD1 (6 bases). Trimming cost V 10 bases and J 1 base, with 10 bases left between them. The CDR3 covers 12 residues. The CDR3 region is CATRQANTEAFF. The DNA for the CDR3 is TGTGCCACCCGACAGGCGAACACTGAAGCTTTCTTT.

The chain carries TRBV7-9 and TRBJ1-5; unclear D gene. Trimming stripped 8 bases from V and 1 base from J, with 6 bases between. The CDR3 is made up of 12 amino acids. The germline gives CDR1 SEHNR, CDR2 FQNEAQ (reference sequence). CDR3 amino acids: CASGDSNQPQHF. In DNA form, the CDR3 reads TGTGCCAGCGGTGACAGCAATCAGCCCCAGCATTTT. The entire variable domain, with the rest obtained from reference TRBV7-9 and TRBJ1-5, is as follows: DTGVSQNPRHKITKRGQNVTFRCDPISEHNRLYWYRQTLGQGPEFLTYFQNEAQLEKSRLLSDRFSAERPKGSFSTLEIQRTEQGDSAMYLCASGDSNQPQHFGDGTRLSIL.

This sequence joins TRBV28 and TRBJ2-3, with D possibly called TRBD1 or TRBD2 (6 bases each). The CDR3 runs to 15 residues. Germline V gene sequence: CDR1 MDHEN, CDR2 SYDVKM. Trimming removed 8 bases at V and 0 bases at J, with 15 bases between. The chain's CDR3 is CASGAGGISTDTQYF. In DNA form, the CDR3 reads TGTGCCAGCGGGGCCGGGGGCATCAGCACAGATACGCAGTATTTT.